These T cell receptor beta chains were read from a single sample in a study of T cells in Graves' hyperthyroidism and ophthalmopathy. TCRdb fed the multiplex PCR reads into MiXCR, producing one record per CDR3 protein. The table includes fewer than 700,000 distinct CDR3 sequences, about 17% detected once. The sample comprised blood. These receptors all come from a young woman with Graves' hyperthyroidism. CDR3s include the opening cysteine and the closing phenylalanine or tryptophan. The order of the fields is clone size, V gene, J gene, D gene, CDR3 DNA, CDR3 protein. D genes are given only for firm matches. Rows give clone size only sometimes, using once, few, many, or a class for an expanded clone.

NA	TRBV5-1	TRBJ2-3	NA	TGCGCCAGCAGCTTGGTCCCCCCTAGCACAGATACGCAGTATTTT	CASSLVPPSTDTQYF
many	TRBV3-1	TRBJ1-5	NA	TGTGCCAGCAGCCCCCGACCAGAGCGCAATCAGCCCCAGCATTTT	CASSPRPERNQPQHF
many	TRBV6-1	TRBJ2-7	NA	TGTGCCAGCAGCTATTTTGGGAGCGAGCAGTACTTC	CASSYFGSEQYF
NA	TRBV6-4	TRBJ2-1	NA	TGTGCCAGCAGTGGGAGACAAGGTGCCTACAATGAGCAGTTCTTC	CASSGRQGAYNEQFF
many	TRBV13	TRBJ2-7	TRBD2	TGTGCCAGCAGCTTCGGAACTAGCGGCTACGAGCAGTACTTC	CASSFGTSGYEQYF
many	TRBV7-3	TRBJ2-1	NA	TGTGCCAGCAGCTTAGAGCGGGCTCAGTACAATGAGCAGTTCTTC	CASSLERAQYNEQFF
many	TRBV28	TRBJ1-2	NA	TGTGCCAGCAGGGGGACTTTCTATGGCTACACCTTC	CASRGTFYGYTF
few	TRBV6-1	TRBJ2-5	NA	TGTGCCAGCAGAACCGGTACAGGGCTCCAAGAGACCCAGTACTTC	CASRTGTGLQETQYF
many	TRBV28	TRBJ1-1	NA	TGTGCCAGCCTGGTGACGTATGAAAAAGCTTTCTTT	CASLVTYEKAFF
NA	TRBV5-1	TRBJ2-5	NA	TGCGCCAGCAGCCCACCCGACAGACAAGAGACCCAGTACTTC	CASSPPDRQETQYF
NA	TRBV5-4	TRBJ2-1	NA	TGTGCCAGCAGCTTGGATATCTTAACCTACAATGAGCAGTTCTTC	CASSLDILTYNEQFF
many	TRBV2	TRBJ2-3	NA	TGTGCCAGCACAGGGTTGGCAGATACGCAGTATTTT	CASTGLADTQYF
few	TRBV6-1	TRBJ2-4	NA	TGTGCCAGCAGTGAACAAGAGGTCATTCAGTACTTC	CASSEQEVIQYF
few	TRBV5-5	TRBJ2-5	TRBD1	TGTGCCAGCACCGGACGGACAGGGTCAGAGACCCAGTACTTC	CASTGRTGSETQYF
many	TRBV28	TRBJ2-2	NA	TGTGCCAGCAGTGAAGGATCCTCGGGACCCCTGAACACCGGGGAGCTGTTTTTT	CASSEGSSGPLNTGELFF
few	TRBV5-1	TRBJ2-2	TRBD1	TGCGCCAGCAGCGCCACAGGGGAGACCGGGGAGCTGTTTTTT	CASSATGETGELFF
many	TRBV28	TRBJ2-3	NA	TGTGCCAGCAGTTTGAGTCTAATGGATACGCAGTATTTT	CASSLSLMDTQYF
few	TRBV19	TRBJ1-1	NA	TGTGCCAGAGCCCTTGAGTGGGGGCGGGGATATATGAACACTGAAGCTTTCTTT	CARALEWGRGYMNTEAFF
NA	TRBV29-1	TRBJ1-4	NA	TGCAGCGTTGAAGGGGGCAGGGCGGAAACTAATGAAAAACTGTTTTTT	CSVEGGRAETNEKLFF
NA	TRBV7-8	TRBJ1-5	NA	TGTGCCAGCAGCCGAGACCTGCGGGGGGGACCCTATAGCAATCAGCCCCAGCATTTT	CASSRDLRGGPYSNQPQHF
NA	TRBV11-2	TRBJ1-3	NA	TGTGCCAGCAGCCCCCCTCCGGGTGAGGGAAACACCATATATTTT	CASSPPPGEGNTIYF
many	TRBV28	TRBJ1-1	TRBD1	TGTGCCAGCAGCTGGACAGGGGGCCGTACTGAAGCTTTCTTT	CASSWTGGRTEAFF
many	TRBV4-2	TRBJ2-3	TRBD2	TGTGCCAGCTCACAAGGACTAGCCGGAGATACGCAGTATTTT	CASSQGLAGDTQYF
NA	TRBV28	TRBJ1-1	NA	TGTGCCAGCAGTTTATGGTCAGGGTCGATCGGAACTGAAGCTTTCTTT	CASSLWSGSIGTEAFF
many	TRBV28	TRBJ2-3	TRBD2	TGTGCCAGCAGCCACTGGCGGGAGGCCGTCGAAGCGTATACGCAGTATTTT	CASSHWREAVEAYTQYF
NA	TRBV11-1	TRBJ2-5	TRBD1	TGCGCCAGCAGCCCCGGGACAGGGGGGACCCAAGAGACCCAGTACTTC	CASSPGTGGTQETQYF
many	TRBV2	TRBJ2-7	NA	TGTGCCAGCAGTGACCCAGGAGACTACGAGCAGTACTTC	CASSDPGDYEQYF
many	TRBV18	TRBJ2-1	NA	TGTGCCAGCTCTTCCGATGAGCAGTTCTTC	CASSSDEQFF
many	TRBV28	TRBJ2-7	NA	TGTGCCAGCAGTTTTCGGGGGAGTAACCACGAGCAGTACTTC	CASSFRGSNHEQYF
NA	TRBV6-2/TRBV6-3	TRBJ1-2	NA	TGTGCCAGCAGCCGGGACATGCTTTATGGCTACACCTTC	CASSRDMLYGYTF
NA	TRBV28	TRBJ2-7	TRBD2	TGTGCCAGCAGTTTCGCCGCGGGAGGGCCTTCCTACGAGCAGTACTTC	CASSFAAGGPSYEQYF
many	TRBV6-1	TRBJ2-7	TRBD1	TGTGCCAGCAGTGAAGCGCAGACAGGGACCTACGAGCAGTACTTC	CASSEAQTGTYEQYF
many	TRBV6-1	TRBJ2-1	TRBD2	TGTGCCAGCAGTCCCTTAGCGGGAGGTACCTACAATGAGCAGTTCTTC	CASSPLAGGTYNEQFF
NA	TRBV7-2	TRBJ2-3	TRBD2	TGTGCCAGCAACCTAGCGGGAGGCCACACAGATACGCAGTATTTT	CASNLAGGHTDTQYF
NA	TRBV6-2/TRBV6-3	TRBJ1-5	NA	TGTGCCAGCAGGGCCCTGCGGGGGGCGAGCAATCAGCCCCAGCATTTT	CASRALRGASNQPQHF
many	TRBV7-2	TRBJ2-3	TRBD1	TGTGCCAGCAGCTTAGGGAGGACAGGGGGCTACATAATCTCTGGCACAGATACGCAGTATTTT	CASSLGRTGGYIISGTDTQYF
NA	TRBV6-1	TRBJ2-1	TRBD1	TGTGCCAGCACCCCCCGACAGGGAGACTACCTCTCCTACAATGAGCAGTTCTTC	CASTPRQGDYLSYNEQFF
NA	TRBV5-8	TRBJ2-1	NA	TGTGCCAGCAGAGGTTTTAGGGCTGGGGATGAGCAGTTCTTC	CASRGFRAGDEQFF
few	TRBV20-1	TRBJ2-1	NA	TGCAGTGCTAGAGTGCGGGGAGGCTACAATGAGCAGTTCTTC	CSARVRGGYNEQFF
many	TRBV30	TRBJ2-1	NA	TGTGCCTCCCGCGAGGGTAATATCGACAATGAGCAGTTCTTC	CASREGNIDNEQFF
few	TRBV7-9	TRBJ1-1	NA	TGTGCCAGCAGCTTAGAAGATCCTAACACTGAAGCTTTCTTT	CASSLEDPNTEAFF
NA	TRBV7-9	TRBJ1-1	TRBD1	TGTGCCAGCAGCTCACCGTCGACAGGGAGGAACACTGAAGCTTTCTTT	CASSSPSTGRNTEAFF
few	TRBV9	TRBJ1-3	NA	TGTGCCAGCAGCGTAAATTCCGAAAACTCTGGAAACACCATATATTTT	CASSVNSENSGNTIYF
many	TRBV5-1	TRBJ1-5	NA	TGCGCCAGCAGCCCTCAGGGGATGTCGGATCAGCCCCAGCATTTT	CASSPQGMSDQPQHF
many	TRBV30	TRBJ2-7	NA	TGTGCCTGGAGTGTCGGCGGCACCCTACGCGAGCAGTACTTC	CAWSVGGTLREQYF
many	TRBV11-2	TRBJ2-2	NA	TGTGCCAGCAGCTTATTCGGGGAGTCGGGCACCGGGGAGCTGTTTTTT	CASSLFGESGTGELFF
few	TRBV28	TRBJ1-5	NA	TGTGCCAGCACACCATATGGGGAGCAGCTGAATCAGCCCCAGCATTTT	CASTPYGEQLNQPQHF
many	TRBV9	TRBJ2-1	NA	TGTGCCAGCGCGGGGACGAAGAAGGATGAGCAGTTCTTC	CASAGTKKDEQFF
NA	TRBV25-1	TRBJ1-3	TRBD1	TGTGCCAGCACCCTGGGACAGGGGGGACCTTCTGGAAACACCATATATTTT	CASTLGQGGPSGNTIYF
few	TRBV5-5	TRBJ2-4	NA	TGTGCCAGCAGTCAGATCAGCGAAACCAAAAACATTCAGTACTTC	CASSQISETKNIQYF
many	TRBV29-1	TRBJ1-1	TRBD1	TGCAGCGCCGACCACGGACAGGGCGGCACTGAAGCTTTCTTT	CSADHGQGGTEAFF